The clone carrying this T cell receptor (beta chain) occurred a few times. No antigen is known for it. This record belongs to a study of OX40 agonist ivuxolimab in advanced cancers. Sequenced by immunoSEQ multiplex PCR; TCRdb stores in-frame clones only, minus some. The sample has 80,000 to 100,000 clones; 94% are singletons. Findings of the study overall: Which antigen the expanded peripheral T cells recognized is unknown. Dose levels from 0.1 to 3.0 mg/kg saw CD4+ and CD8+ blood T cells expand clonally by week 6.

The germline V gene encodes CDR1 MDHEN and CDR2 SYDVKM. V was pared by 2 bases and J by 0 bases, with 13 bases of the junction left unmatched. The CDR3 covers 20 residues. This chain uses TRBV28 with TRBJ1-2, with 12 bases fitting TRBD1. This clonotype was obtained from an adult with an advanced solid tumor such as melanoma, head and neck, liver or kidney cancer. The material was CD4+ or CD8+ T cells sorted from blood, obtained in a trial of the OX40 agonist ivuxolimab. In DNA, the CDR3 is TGTGCCAGCAGTTTAGTTCCTACGTGGGACAGGGGGCAGACTAACTATGGCTACACCTTC. It is translated as CASSLVPTWDRGQTNYGYTF.